This T cell receptor beta chain was captured in a study of T cell repertoires in cytomegalovirus infection. On this clonotype itself: What it recognizes is unknown.

Germline CDR1 and CDR2: MNHEY and SMNVEV (reference sequence). V shed 0 bases and J 3 bases; nucleotides not matched to a gene: 6. The CDR3 is made up of 16 amino acids. TCRdb independently ran MiXCR on the reads; one entry per CDR3 protein. The table includes roughly 500,000 distinct CDR3 sequences, 40% to 50% detected once. General study findings and limits: HLA-C-restricted, CMV-specific TCR beta clonotypes were dominant ex vivo.

V and J are TRBV27 and TRBJ2-7, with TRBD1 identical over 9 bases. The receptor was isolated from a human donor in good health (CMV status not recorded). Some clones in this sample may be carry-over from other donors' samples. Sequencing used cultured PBMCs, obtained from culture after CMV antigen stimulation. The CDR3 region has the DNA TGTGCCAGCAGTTTATCCTCCGGGACAGGGCTCTACGAGCAGTACTTC. Amino acid sequence: CASSLSSGTGLYEQYF.